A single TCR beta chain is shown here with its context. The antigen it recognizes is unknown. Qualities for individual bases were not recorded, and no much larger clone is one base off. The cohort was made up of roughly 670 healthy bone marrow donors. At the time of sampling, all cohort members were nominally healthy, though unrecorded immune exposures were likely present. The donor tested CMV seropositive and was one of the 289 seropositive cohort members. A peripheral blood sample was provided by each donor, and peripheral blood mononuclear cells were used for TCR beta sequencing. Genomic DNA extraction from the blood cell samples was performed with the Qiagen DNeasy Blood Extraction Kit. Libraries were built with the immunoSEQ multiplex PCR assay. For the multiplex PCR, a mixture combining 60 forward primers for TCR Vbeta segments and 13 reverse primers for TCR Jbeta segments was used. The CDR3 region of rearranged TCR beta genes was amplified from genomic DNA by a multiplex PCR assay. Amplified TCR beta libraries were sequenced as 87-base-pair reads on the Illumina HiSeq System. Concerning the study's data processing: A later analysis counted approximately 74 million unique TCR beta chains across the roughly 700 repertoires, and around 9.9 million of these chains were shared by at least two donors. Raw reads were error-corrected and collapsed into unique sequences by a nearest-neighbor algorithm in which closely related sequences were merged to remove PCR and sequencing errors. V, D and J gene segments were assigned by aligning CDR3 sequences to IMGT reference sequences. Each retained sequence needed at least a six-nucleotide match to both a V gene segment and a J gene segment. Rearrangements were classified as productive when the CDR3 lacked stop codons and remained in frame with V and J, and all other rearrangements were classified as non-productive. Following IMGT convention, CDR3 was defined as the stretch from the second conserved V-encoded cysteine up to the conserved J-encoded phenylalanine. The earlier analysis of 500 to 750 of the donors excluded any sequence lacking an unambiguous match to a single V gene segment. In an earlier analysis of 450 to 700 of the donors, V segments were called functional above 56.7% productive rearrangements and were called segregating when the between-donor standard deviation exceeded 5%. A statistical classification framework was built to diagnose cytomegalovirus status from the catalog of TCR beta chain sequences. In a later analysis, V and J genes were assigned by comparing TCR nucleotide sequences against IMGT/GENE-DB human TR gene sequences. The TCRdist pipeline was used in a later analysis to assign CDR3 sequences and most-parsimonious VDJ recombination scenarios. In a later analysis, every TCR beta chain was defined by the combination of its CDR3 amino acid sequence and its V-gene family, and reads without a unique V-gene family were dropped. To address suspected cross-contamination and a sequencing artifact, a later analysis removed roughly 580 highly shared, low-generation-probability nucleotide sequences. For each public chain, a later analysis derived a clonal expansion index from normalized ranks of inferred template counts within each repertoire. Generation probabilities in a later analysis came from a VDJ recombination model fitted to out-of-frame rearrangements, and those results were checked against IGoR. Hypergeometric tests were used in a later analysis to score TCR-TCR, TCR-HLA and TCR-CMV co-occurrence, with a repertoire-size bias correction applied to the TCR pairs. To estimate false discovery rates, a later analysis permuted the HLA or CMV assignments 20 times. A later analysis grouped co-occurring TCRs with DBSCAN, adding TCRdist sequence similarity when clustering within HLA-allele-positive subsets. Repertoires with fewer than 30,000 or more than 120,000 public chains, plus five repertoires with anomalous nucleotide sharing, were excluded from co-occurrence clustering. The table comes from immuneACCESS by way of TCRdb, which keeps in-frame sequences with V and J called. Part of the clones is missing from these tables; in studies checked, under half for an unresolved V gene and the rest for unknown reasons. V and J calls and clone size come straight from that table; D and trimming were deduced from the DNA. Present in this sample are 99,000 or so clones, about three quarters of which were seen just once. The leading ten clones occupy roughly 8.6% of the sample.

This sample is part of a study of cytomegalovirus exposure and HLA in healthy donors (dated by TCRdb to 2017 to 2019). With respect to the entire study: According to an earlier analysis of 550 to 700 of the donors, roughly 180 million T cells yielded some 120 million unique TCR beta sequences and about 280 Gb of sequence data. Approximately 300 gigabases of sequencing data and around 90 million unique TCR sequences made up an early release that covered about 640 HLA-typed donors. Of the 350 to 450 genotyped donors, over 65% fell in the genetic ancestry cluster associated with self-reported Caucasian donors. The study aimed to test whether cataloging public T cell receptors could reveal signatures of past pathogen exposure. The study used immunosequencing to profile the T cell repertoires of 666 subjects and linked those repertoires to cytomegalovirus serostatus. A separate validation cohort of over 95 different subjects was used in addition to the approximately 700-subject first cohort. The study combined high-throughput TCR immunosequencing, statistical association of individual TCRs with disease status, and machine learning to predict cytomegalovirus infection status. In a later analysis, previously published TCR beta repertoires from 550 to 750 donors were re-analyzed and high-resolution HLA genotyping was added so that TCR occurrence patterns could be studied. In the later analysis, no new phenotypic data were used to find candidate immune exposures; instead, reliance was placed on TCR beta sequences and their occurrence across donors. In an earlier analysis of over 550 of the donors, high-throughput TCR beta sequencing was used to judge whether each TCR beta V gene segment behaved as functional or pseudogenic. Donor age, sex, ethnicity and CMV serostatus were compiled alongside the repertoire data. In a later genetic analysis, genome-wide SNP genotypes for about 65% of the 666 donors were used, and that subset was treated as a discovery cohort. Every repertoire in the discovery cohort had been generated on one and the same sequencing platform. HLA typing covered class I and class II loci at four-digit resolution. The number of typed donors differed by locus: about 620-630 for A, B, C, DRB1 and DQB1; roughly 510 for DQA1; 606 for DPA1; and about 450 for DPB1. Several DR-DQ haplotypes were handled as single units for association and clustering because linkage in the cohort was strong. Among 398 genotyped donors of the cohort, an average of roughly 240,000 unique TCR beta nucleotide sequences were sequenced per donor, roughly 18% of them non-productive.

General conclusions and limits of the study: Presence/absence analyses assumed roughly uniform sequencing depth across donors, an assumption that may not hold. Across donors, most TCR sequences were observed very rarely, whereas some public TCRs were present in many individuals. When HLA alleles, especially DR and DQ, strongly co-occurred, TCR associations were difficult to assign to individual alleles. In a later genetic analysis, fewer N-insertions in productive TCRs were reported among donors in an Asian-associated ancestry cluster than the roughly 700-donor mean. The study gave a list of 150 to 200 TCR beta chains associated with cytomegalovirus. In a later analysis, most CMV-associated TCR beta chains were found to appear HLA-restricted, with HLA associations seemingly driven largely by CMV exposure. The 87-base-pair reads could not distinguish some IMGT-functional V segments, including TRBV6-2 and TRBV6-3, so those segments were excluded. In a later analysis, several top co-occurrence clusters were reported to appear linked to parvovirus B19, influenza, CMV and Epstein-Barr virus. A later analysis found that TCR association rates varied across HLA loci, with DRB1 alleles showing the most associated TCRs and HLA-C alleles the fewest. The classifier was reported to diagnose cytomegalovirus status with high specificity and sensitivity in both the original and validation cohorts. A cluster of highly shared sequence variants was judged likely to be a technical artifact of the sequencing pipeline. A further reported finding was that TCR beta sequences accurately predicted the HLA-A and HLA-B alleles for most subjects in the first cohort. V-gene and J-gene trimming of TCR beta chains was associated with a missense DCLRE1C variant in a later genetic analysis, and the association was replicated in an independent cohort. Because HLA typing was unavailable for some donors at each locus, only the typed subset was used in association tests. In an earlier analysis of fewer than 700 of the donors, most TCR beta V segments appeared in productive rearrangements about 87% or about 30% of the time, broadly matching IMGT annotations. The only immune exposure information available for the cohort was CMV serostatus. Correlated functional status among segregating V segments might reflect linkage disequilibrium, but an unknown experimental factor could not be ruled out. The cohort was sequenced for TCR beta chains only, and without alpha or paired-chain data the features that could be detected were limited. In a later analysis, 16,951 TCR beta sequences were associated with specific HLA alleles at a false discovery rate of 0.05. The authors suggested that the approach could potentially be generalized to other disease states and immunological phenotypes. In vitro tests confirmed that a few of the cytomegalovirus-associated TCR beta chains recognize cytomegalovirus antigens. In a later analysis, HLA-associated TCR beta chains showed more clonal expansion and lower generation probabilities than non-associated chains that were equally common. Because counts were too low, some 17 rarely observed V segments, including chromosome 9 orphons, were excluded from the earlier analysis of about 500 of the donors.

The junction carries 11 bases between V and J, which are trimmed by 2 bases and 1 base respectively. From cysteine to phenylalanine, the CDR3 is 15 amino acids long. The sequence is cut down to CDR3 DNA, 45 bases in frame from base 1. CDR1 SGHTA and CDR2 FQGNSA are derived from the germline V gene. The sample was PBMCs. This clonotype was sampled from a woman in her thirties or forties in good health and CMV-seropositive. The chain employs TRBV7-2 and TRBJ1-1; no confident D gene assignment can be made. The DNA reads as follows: TGTGCCAGCAGCTTAACCGGGATATCGAACACTGAAGCTTTCTTT. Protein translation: CASSLTGISNTEAFF. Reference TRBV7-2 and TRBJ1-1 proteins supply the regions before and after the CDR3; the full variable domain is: GAGVSQSPSNKVTEKGKDVELRCDPISGHTALYWYRQSLGQGLEFLIYFQGNSAPDKSGLPSDRFSAERTGGSVSTLTIQRTQQEDSAVYLCASSLTGISNTEAFFGQGTRLTVV.